The 12 T cell receptor beta chains in this list originate from one sample, sequenced in a study of blood T cell repertoires in COVID-19. The table came from immunoSEQ multiplex PCR; TCRdb's copy has only in-frame clones and leaves some out. The sample consists of 20,000 to 25,000 clones, 89% of them appearing once. Sequencing input: peripheral blood. Receptors originate from a woman aged 70-85 years with active COVID-19.

Written as DNA, the CDR3 is TGTGCCAGCAGCTTGAGGGACAGAATCACTGAAGCTTTCTTT. Protein sequence: CASSLRDRITEAFF. The chain joins TRBV5-4 to TRBJ1-1; 7 bases map to TRBD1. CDR3 size: 14 residues. With 1 base clipped from V and 4 bases from J, the junction kept 4 bases outside the gene matches. Looked up from germline, CDR1 is SGHNT and CDR2 is YYREEE (reference sequence).

V usage is TRBV7-3 and J usage is TRBJ1-2, with 8 bases lining up with TRBD1. The J segment lost 7 bases and the V segment lost 5 bases, leaving 6 bases of the junction unmatched. Germline V gene lookup returns CDR1 SGHTA and CDR2 FQGTGA. The CDR3 covers 13 residues. The CDR3 coding sequence is TGTGCCAGCAGCCCCAGACAGGGGCTTGGCTACACCTTC. This translates into CASSPRQGLGYTF. Supplemented by reference TRBV7-3 and TRBJ1-2, the full variable domain reads GAGVSQTPSNKVTEKGKYVELRCDPISGHTALYWYRQSLGQGPEFLIYFQGTGAADDSGLPNDRFFAVRPEGSVSTLKIQRTERGDSAVYLCASSPRQGLGYTFGSGTRLTVV.

The chain couples TRBV3-1 (or the pseudogene TRBV3-2) to TRBJ2-5; 10 bases fit TRBD1. This CDR3 is built from 13 residues. Germline CDR1 is LGHDT and CDR2 is YNNKEL (reference sequence). V shed 7 bases, J shed 4 bases, and the junction held 3 bases outside the gene matches. The CDR3 is CASTRDRGETQYF. The CDR3 nucleotides are TGTGCCAGCACACGGGACAGGGGAGAGACCCAGTACTTC.

V usage is TRBV4-3 and J usage is TRBJ1-6, with D unclear. With 6 bases removed from V and 11 bases from J, the gap between germline ends came to 20 bases. The CDR3 sequence is 15 residues long. Germline V gene lookup returns CDR1 LGHNA and CDR2 YSLEER. The CDR3 loop reads CASRLTGSDETPLHF. The CDR3 coding sequence is TGCGCCAGCAGGCTTACCGGGAGTGACGAAACACCCCTCCACTTT.

This clone showed up just once. The chain carries TRBV7-9 and TRBJ2-5, with TRBD1 matching over 7 bases. This CDR3 has 14 amino acids. V was clipped by 2 bases and J by 5 bases; unmatched bases: 5. Germline CDR1 SEHNR, CDR2 FQNEAQ (reference sequence). The CDR3 region is CASSLTGVGETQYF. The CDR3 nucleotides read TGTGCCAGCAGCTTAACAGGGGTGGGTGAGACCCAGTACTTC. Full variable domain (missing parts from reference TRBV7-9 and TRBJ2-5): DTGVSQNPRHKITKRGQNVTFRCDPISEHNRLYWYRQTLGQGPEFLTYFQNEAQLEKSRLLSDRFSAERPKGSFSTLEIQRTEQGDSAMYLCASSLTGVGETQYFGPGTRLLVL.

The chain is built from TRBV15 and TRBJ2-1; 9 positions match TRBD2. The germline V gene encodes CDR1 LNHNV and CDR2 YYDKDF (reference sequence). This CDR3 spans 14 amino acids. J gave up 9 bases and V 3 bases, and 6 bases lay outside the gene matches. CDR3 residues: CATSRRGGFSEQFF. In DNA, the CDR3 is TGTGCCACCAGCAGGCGGGGGGGCTTTAGTGAGCAGTTCTTC. The full variable domain, rest sourced from reference TRBV15 and TRBJ2-1, is DAMVIQNPRYQVTQFGKPVTLSCSQTLNHNVMYWYQQKSSQAPKLLFHYYDKDFNNEADTPDNFQSRRPNTSFCFLDIRSPGLGDTAMYLCATSRRGGFSEQFFGPGTRLTVL.

V is TRBV6-6 and J is TRBJ2-1; 8 nucleotides align to TRBD2. The CDR3 contains 17 residues. From germline, CDR1 is MNHNY and CDR2 SVGAGI (reference sequence). Unmatched junction bases numbered 13, after V lost 5 bases and J lost 4 bases. The CDR3: CASSHKAPSGLYNEQFF. DNA of the CDR3: TGTGCCAGCAGTCACAAAGCACCTAGCGGGCTTTACAATGAGCAGTTCTTC.

The chain uses TRBV28 and TRBJ1-2, with D unresolved. Per germline, CDR1 MDHEN and CDR2 SYDVKM. This CDR3 is 14 amino acids long. Trimming cost V 2 bases and J 5 bases, with 12 bases left between them. CDR3 coding DNA: TGTGCCAGCAGTTTAAGGACGCCGGGATATGGCTACACCTTC. Amino acids: CASSLRTPGYGYTF.

V gene TRBV2 combines with J gene TRBJ2-3; TRBD2 matches 8 bases. The V gene end was trimmed by 4 bases and the J gene end by 6 bases; junction bases not matched to a gene: 6. This CDR3 region has 14 residues. Germline V gene data show CDR1 as SNHLY and CDR2 as FYNNEI. The CDR3: CASSVFGGADTQYF. The CDR3 DNA reads as TGTGCCAGCAGTGTATTCGGGGGGGCTGATACGCAGTATTTT.

The V gene is TRBV6-5, the J gene TRBJ1-6; 9 positions agree with TRBD1. This CDR3 is built from 14 residues. In germline, CDR1 is MNHEY, CDR2 SVGAGI. J lost 5 bases, V lost 6 bases, and 2 bases had no gene match. The CDR3 coding sequence is TGTGCCAGCAGAAGGACAGGGGATAATTCACCCCTCCACTTT. Translating it yields CASRRTGDNSPLHF.

In this sample, this clone turned up once. The J gene is TRBJ2-5, the V gene TRBV2, with D unresolved. Trimming removed 8 bases from V and 3 bases from J, with 10 bases in between. CDR3 length equals 12 residues. Germline assignment: CDR1 SNHLY and CDR2 FYNNEI. CDR3 in DNA: TGTGCCAGCGGCCCCAGGAAAGAGACCCAGTACTTC. This translates into CASGPRKETQYF.

This clone was seen only once. The V and J genes are TRBV5-1 and TRBJ1-6; TRBD1 might be the D (5 bases). This CDR3 comprises 15 residues. With 4 bases removed from V and 7 bases from J, the gap between germline ends came to 15 bases. Germline V gene data show CDR1 as SGHRS and CDR2 as YFSETQ. The CDR3 nucleotides are TGCGCCAGCAGCAACCAGCAGGGTAGCAATTCACCCCTCCACTTT. This codes for CASSNQQGSNSPLHF. Supplemented by reference TRBV5-1 and TRBJ1-6, the full variable domain reads KAGVTQTPRYLIKTRGQQVTLSCSPISGHRSVSWYQQTPGQGLQFLFEYFSETQRNKGNFPGRFSGRQFSNSRSEMNVSTLELGDSALYLCASSNQQGSNSPLHFGNGTRLTVT.